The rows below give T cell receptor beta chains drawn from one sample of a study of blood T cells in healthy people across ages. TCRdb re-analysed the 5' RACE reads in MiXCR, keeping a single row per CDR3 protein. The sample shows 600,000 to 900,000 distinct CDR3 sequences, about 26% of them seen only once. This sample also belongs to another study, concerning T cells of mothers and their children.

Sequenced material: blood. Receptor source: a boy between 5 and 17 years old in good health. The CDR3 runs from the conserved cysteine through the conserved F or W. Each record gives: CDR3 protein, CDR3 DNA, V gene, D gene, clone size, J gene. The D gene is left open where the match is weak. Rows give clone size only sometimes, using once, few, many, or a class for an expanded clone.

CDR3aa: CSVKQGGEQPQHF
CDR3nt: TGCAGCGTAAAACAGGGGGGGGAACAGCCCCAGCATTTT
v_gene: TRBV29-1
d_gene: TRBD1
abundance: few
j_gene: TRBJ1-5

CDR3aa: CASSLETQNTEAFF
CDR3nt: TGTGCCAGCAGTTTGGAGACACAGAACACTGAAGCTTTCTTT
v_gene: TRBV12-3/TRBV12-4
d_gene: -
abundance: -
j_gene: TRBJ1-1

CDR3aa: CASSLSPFGGLTYEQYF
CDR3nt: TGTGCCAGCAGTTTAAGCCCCTTCGGGGGGCTAACCTACGAGCAGTACTTC
v_gene: TRBV28
d_gene: -
abundance: -
j_gene: TRBJ2-7

CDR3aa: CSVKRQGRATNEKLFF
CDR3nt: TGCAGTGTTAAAAGACAAGGACGTGCAACTAATGAAAAACTGTTTTTT
v_gene: TRBV20-1
d_gene: -
abundance: few
j_gene: TRBJ1-4

CDR3aa: CASSLNPGDTEAFF
CDR3nt: TGCGCCAGCAGCTTGAATCCAGGGGACACTGAAGCTTTCTTT
v_gene: TRBV5-1
d_gene: -
abundance: -
j_gene: TRBJ1-1

CDR3aa: CASTTRGGYEQYF
CDR3nt: TGTGCCAGTACCACTCGGGGGGGCTACGAGCAGTACTTC
v_gene: TRBV28
d_gene: TRBD2
abundance: few
j_gene: TRBJ2-7

CDR3aa: CASSLIENTIYF
CDR3nt: TGTGCCAGCAGCTTAATCGAAAACACCATATATTTT
v_gene: TRBV7-9
d_gene: -
abundance: many
j_gene: TRBJ1-3

CDR3aa: CSARPSTSTDTQYF
CDR3nt: TGCAGTGCTAGACCTTCGACTAGCACAGATACGCAGTATTTT
v_gene: TRBV20-1
d_gene: -
abundance: -
j_gene: TRBJ2-3

CDR3aa: CSVEEQETQYF
CDR3nt: TGCAGCGTTGAGGAGCAAGAGACCCAGTACTTC
v_gene: TRBV29-1
d_gene: -
abundance: -
j_gene: TRBJ2-5

CDR3aa: CGSSPRAGADQYF
CDR3nt: TGTGGCAGCTCACCTAGGGCAGGGGCAGATCAATACTTC
v_gene: TRBV18
d_gene: -
abundance: -
j_gene: TRBJ2-7

CDR3aa: CASSQDRKNIQYF
CDR3nt: TGTGCCAGCAGCCAAGACAGGAAAAACATTCAGTACTTC
v_gene: TRBV3-1
d_gene: -
abundance: -
j_gene: TRBJ2-4

CDR3aa: CAISDSRSFFGQGPANLYGYTF
CDR3nt: TGTGCCATCAGTGATAGCCGGAGTTTCTTCGGACAGGGACCGGCGAATCTTTATGGCTACACCTTC
v_gene: TRBV10-3
d_gene: TRBD1
abundance: -
j_gene: TRBJ1-2

CDR3aa: CASSVEETGAGGELFF
CDR3nt: TGTGCCAGCAGCGTAGAAGAAACCGGGGCGGGCGGGGAGCTGTTTTTT
v_gene: TRBV9
d_gene: -
abundance: few
j_gene: TRBJ2-2

CDR3aa: CASSSTTTGPYGYTF
CDR3nt: TGTGCCAGCAGCTCCACAACCACAGGGCCCTATGGCTACACCTTC
v_gene: TRBV7-9
d_gene: -
abundance: -
j_gene: TRBJ1-2

CDR3aa: CSVIDLEAQYF
CDR3nt: TGCAGCGTTATAGATCTAGAGGCGCAGTATTTT
v_gene: TRBV29-1
d_gene: -
abundance: -
j_gene: TRBJ2-3

CDR3aa: CASSRQGRYTF
CDR3nt: TGTGCCAGCAGTCGACAGGGCCGGTACACCTTC
v_gene: TRBV12-3/TRBV12-4
d_gene: TRBD1
abundance: few
j_gene: TRBJ1-2

CDR3aa: CATGPRGPQYF
CDR3nt: TGTGCCACGGGGCCAAGGGGGCCCCAGTACTTC
v_gene: TRBV2
d_gene: TRBD1
abundance: -
j_gene: TRBJ2-5

CDR3aa: CASSQRVGGELFF
CDR3nt: TGTGCCAGCAGCCAACGAGTTGGCGGGGAGCTGTTTTTT
v_gene: TRBV3-1
d_gene: -
abundance: few
j_gene: TRBJ2-2

CDR3aa: CASSRPSGVSTDTQYF
CDR3nt: TGTGCCAGCAGTAGGCCTAGCGGGGTGAGCACAGATACGCAGTATTTT
v_gene: TRBV25-1
d_gene: TRBD2
abundance: few
j_gene: TRBJ2-3

CDR3aa: CASSIAGQSQPQHF
CDR3nt: TGTGCCAGTAGTATCGCCGGACAGTCACAGCCCCAGCATTTT
v_gene: TRBV19
d_gene: -
abundance: -
j_gene: TRBJ1-5

CDR3aa: CASSPPGKRNEQFF
CDR3nt: TGTGCCAGCAGCCCCCCCGGGAAGAGGAATGAGCAGTTCTTC
v_gene: TRBV7-3
d_gene: -
abundance: -
j_gene: TRBJ2-1

CDR3aa: CASSDGGRHLSYNEQFF
CDR3nt: TGTGCCAGCAGCGATGGGGGGAGACACCTTTCCTACAATGAGCAGTTCTTC
v_gene: TRBV9
d_gene: -
abundance: -
j_gene: TRBJ2-1

CDR3aa: CASSVWSSTEAFF
CDR3nt: TGCGCCAGCAGCGTTTGGTCGAGCACTGAAGCTTTCTTT
v_gene: TRBV5-1
d_gene: -
abundance: -
j_gene: TRBJ1-1

CDR3aa: CASSSSAADEAFF
CDR3nt: TGTGCCAGCAGCTCATCGGCGGCCGATGAAGCTTTCTTT
v_gene: TRBV6-5
d_gene: -
abundance: -
j_gene: TRBJ1-1